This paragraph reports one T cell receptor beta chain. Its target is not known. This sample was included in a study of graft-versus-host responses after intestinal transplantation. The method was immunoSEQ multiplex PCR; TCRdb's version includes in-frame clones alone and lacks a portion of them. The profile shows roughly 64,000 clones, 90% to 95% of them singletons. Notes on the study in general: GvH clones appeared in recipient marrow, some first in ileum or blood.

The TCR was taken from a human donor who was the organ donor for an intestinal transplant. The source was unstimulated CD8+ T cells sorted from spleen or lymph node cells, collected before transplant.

The CDR3 is CASSPGHRGNTIYF. In DNA form, the CDR3 reads TGCGCCAGCAGTCCCGGACATCGGGGAAACACCATATATTTT. The chain joins TRBV5-1 to TRBJ1-3; tentatively, D is TRBD1 (5 bases). The germline V gene encodes CDR1 SGHRS and CDR2 YFSETQ. V lost 5 bases and J lost 4, with 13 bases in between. The CDR3 spans 14 residues. Looking up the rest from reference TRBV5-1 and TRBJ1-3 gives the full variable domain: KAGVTQTPRYLIKTRGQQVTLSCSPISGHRSVSWYQQTPGQGLQFLFEYFSETQRNKGNFPGRFSGRQFSNSRSEMNVSTLELGDSALYLCASSPGHRGNTIYFGEGSWLTVV.